This T cell receptor (beta chain) was obtained from a study of blood T cell repertoires in COVID-19. The CDR3 is 16 amino acids. After removal of 4 bases from V and 4 bases from J, the junction contained 9 bases not matched to a gene. Germline CDR1 MNHEY, CDR2 SMNVEV (reference sequence). Clones were read by immunoSEQ multiplex PCR, and TCRdb kept only the in-frame ones, dropping some. This sample has around 250,000 clones; under 90% occur once, and the top ten carry around a sixth. Sequencing was done on a sample of PBMCs or T cells enriched from blood (not recorded which). This receptor was identified in a man between 18 and 35 years old who had recovered from COVID-19. The V gene is TRBV27, the J gene TRBJ2-2, with 7 bases lining up with TRBD1. DNA for the CDR3: TGTGCCAGCAGTTCTATAGACAGGGTCTTCACCGGGGAGCTGTTTTTT. Translating gives CASSSIDRVFTGELFF.